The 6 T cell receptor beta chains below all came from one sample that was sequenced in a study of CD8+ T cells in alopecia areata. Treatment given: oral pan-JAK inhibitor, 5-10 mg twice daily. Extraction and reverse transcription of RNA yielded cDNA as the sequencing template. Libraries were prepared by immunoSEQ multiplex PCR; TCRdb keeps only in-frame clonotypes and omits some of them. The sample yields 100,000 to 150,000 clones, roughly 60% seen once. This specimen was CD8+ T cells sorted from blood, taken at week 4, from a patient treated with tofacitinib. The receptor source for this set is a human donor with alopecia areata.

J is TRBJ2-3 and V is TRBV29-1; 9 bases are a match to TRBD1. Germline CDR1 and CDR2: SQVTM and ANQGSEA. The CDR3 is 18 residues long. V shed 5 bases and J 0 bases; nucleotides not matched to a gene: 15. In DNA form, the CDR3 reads TGCAGCGTTATGGGATCCCCGGGACAGGGATTGAGCACAGATACGCAGTATTTT. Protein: CSVMGSPGQGLSTDTQYF.

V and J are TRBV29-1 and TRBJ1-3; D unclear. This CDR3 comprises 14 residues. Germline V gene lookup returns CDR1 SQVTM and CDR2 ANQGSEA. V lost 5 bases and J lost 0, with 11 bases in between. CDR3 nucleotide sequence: TGCAGCGTTCTTGACGGCCCCTCTGGAAACACCATATATTTT. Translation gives CSVLDGPSGNTIYF.

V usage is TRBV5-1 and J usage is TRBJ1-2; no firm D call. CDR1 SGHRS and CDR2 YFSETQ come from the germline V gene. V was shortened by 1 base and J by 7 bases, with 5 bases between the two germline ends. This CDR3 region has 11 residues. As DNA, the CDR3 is TGCGCCAGCAGCTTGTCCGGTGGCTACACCTTC. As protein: CASSLSGGYTF. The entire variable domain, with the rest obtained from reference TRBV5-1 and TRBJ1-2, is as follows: KAGVTQTPRYLIKTRGQQVTLSCSPISGHRSVSWYQQTPGQGLQFLFEYFSETQRNKGNFPGRFSGRQFSNSRSEMNVSTLELGDSALYLCASSLSGGYTFGSGTRLTVV.

This CDR3 reads CASSLLQTSYSGANVLTF. CDR3 DNA: TGCGCCAGCAGCTTGTTACAGACGTCCTACTCTGGGGCCAACGTCCTGACTTTC. The V and J genes are TRBV5-1 and TRBJ2-6, with no clear D. The CDR3 has 18 amino acids. The V end was cut by 1 base, the J end by 0 bases, with 14 bases between. Germline CDR1 SGHRS, CDR2 YFSETQ. Filled out from reference TRBV5-1 and TRBJ2-6, the complete variable domain reads KAGVTQTPRYLIKTRGQQVTLSCSPISGHRSVSWYQQTPGQGLQFLFEYFSETQRNKGNFPGRFSGRQFSNSRSEMNVSTLELGDSALYLCASSLLQTSYSGANVLTFGAGSRLTVL.

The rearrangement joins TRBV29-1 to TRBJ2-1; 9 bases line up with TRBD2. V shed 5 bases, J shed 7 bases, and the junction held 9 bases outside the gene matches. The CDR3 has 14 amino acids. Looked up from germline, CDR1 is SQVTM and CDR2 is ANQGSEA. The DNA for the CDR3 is TGCAGCGTTTTTATAGCGGGGGTGGATAATGAGCAGTTCTTC. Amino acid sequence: CSVFIAGVDNEQFF.

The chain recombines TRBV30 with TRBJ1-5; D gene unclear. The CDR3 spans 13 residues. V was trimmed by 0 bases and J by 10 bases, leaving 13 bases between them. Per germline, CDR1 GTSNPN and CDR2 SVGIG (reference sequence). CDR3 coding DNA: TGTGCCTGGAGTGTCGACTTAAGTCAACCCCAGCATTTT. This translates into CAWSVDLSQPQHF.